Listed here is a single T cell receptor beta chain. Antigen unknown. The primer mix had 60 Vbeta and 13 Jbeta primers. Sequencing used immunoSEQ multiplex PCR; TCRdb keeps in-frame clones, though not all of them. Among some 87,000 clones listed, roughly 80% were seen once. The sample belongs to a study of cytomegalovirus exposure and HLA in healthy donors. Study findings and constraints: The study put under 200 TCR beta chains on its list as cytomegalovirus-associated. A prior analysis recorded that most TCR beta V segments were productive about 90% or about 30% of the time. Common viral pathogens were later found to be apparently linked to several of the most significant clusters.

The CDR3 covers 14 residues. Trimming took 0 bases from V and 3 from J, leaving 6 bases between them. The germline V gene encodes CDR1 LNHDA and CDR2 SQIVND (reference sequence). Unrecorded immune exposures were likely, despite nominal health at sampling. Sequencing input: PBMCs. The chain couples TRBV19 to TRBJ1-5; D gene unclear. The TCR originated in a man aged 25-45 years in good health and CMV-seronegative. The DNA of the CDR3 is TGTGCCAGTAGTATAGAGTTCTTCAATCAGCCCCAGCATTTT. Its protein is CASSIEFFNQPQHF.